This entry lists 30 T cell receptor beta chains sequenced from one sample in a study of blood T cell repertoires in COVID-19. TCRdb keeps only in-frame clones here, not all; method: immunoSEQ multiplex PCR. The table includes some 150,000 clones, about 89% detected once. The sequenced sample was peripheral blood. The receptor set was obtained from a man aged 50 to 59 with acute or convalescent COVID-19.

This clone was counted once. The chain couples TRBV3-1 (or the pseudogene TRBV3-2) to TRBJ1-4, with TRBD1 matching over 10 bases. Germline V CDR1 and CDR2: LGHDT, YNNKEL (reference sequence). This CDR3 comprises 13 residues. V lost 1 base to trimming and J lost 11 bases; unmatched junction nucleotides: 1. The CDR3 loop is CASSQADRGKLFF. The CDR3 bases are TGTGCCAGCAGCCAAGCGGACAGGGGGAAACTGTTTTTT.

The V call is TRBV9, the J call TRBJ1-6; D remains ambiguous. V was trimmed by 2 bases and J by 8 bases, leaving 11 bases between them. Germline V CDR1 and CDR2: SGDLS, YYNGEE. The CDR3 has 14 amino acids. CDR3: CASSVSAADSPLHF. CDR3 bases: TGTGCCAGCAGCGTGAGTGCCGCGGATTCACCCCTCCACTTT.

V and J are TRBV29-1 and TRBJ2-1; 7 bases line up with TRBD2. CDR1 and CDR2 from the germline V gene are SQVTM and ANQGSEA. This CDR3 contains 13 residues. V shed 6 bases, J shed 7 bases, and the junction held 9 bases outside the gene matches. The CDR3 region is CSVGAGPGNEQFF. The CDR3 DNA reads TGCAGCGTGGGAGCGGGGCCGGGGAATGAGCAGTTCTTC.

The chain carries TRBV9 and TRBJ1-1; tentative D call: TRBD1 (6 bases). The CDR3 totals 15 residues. The V end was cut by 4 bases, the J end by 4 bases, with 17 bases between. The germline V gene has CDR1 SGDLS and CDR2 YYNGEE. In nucleotides, the CDR3 is TGTGCCAGCAGCCATGGGGGGGGCTTGGGCACTGAAGCTTTCTTT. Protein: CASSHGGGLGTEAFF. Together with reference TRBV9 and TRBJ1-1, the CDR3 gives the full variable domain: DSGVTQTPKHLITATGQRVTLRCSPRSGDLSVYWYQQSLDQGLQFLIQYYNGEERAKGNILERFSAQQFPDLHSELNLSSLELGDSALYFCASSHGGGLGTEAFFGQGTRLTVV.

This rearrangement joins TRBV5-1 to TRBJ2-1, with D possibly TRBD1 on 5 matching bases. The CDR3 is 14 amino acids. Germline lookup yields CDR1 SGHRS and CDR2 YFSETQ. Trimming pared 4 bases from V and 0 bases from J, leaving 8 bases between. The CDR3 sequence: CASSRQSSYNEQFF. CDR3 bases: TGCGCCAGCAGCCGACAGAGCTCCTACAATGAGCAGTTCTTC.

The gene calls are TRBV7-9 and TRBJ2-2, with D possibly matching TRBD1 (6 bases). CDR1 is SEHNR, CDR2 FQNEAQ, per germline (reference sequence). Trimming removed 6 bases at V and 3 bases at J, with 11 bases between. The CDR3 sequence is 14 residues long. For the CDR3, the DNA is TGTGCCAGCAGGCACAGGGAGTACACCGGGGAGCTGTTTTTT. The encoded protein is CASRHREYTGELFF.

The V gene is TRBV3-1 (or the pseudogene TRBV3-2), the J gene TRBJ2-4; D is ambiguous. CDR3 length equals 13 residues. Germline CDR1 reads LGHDT; CDR2 reads YNNKEL (reference sequence). Trimming removed 4 bases from V and 5 bases from J, with 9 bases in between. CDR3 bases: TGTGCCAGCAGCCGTTTTTCCGAAAACATTCAGTACTTC. Its translation: CASSRFSENIQYF.

This sequence joins TRBV27 and TRBJ2-1; D ambiguous. Germline V gene data show CDR1 as MNHEY and CDR2 as SMNVEV (reference sequence). The CDR3 is 12 amino acids. Between the trimmed V and J ends, which lost 5 bases and 2 bases, there was a span of 4 bases. CDR3 amino acids: CASSPTYNEQFF. DNA of the CDR3: TGTGCCAGCAGTCCTACCTACAATGAGCAGTTCTTC.

The chain has TRBV28 and TRBJ2-1; TRBD1 matches at 7 bases. The germline V gene has CDR1 MDHEN and CDR2 SYDVKM. The CDR3 has 15 amino acids. Unmatched junction bases numbered 12, after V lost 5 bases and J lost 8 bases. CDR3 region: CASSDKGRGWDEQFF. CDR3 nucleotides: TGTGCCAGCAGTGACAAGGGCAGGGGGTGGGATGAGCAGTTCTTC.

The V call is TRBV19, the J call TRBJ1-6; the D gene is possibly TRBD1 (6 bases). Per the germline V gene, CDR1 is LNHDA and CDR2 is SQIVND (reference sequence). Trimming pared 5 bases from V and 7 bases from J, leaving 15 bases between. The CDR3 runs 15 residues. CDR3 sequence: CASSASGTPNSPLHF. As DNA, the CDR3 is TGTGCCAGTAGTGCTTCCGGGACACCCAATTCACCCCTCCACTTT.

This clone was seen only a few times. V usage is TRBV7-3 and J usage is TRBJ2-5; TRBD2 might be the D (6 bases). The germline V and J ends were trimmed by 4 bases and 5 bases, with 11 bases remaining between them. The germline V gene has CDR1 SGHTA and CDR2 FQGTGA. This CDR3 is built from 13 residues. The CDR3: CASSWASGETQYF. For the CDR3, the DNA is TGTGCCAGCAGCTGGGCCAGCGGGGAGACCCAGTACTTC.

V and J are TRBV7-3 and TRBJ2-2; 7 nucleotides agree with TRBD2. V dropped 4 bases and J dropped 2; count of bases not matched to a gene: 1. The CDR3 runs 14 residues. Per germline, CDR1 SGHTA and CDR2 FQGTGA. The CDR3 loop is CASSWGLNTGELFF. CDR3 coding DNA: TGTGCCAGCAGCTGGGGACTAAACACCGGGGAGCTGTTTTTT. Filled out from reference TRBV7-3 and TRBJ2-2, the complete variable domain reads GAGVSQTPSNKVTEKGKYVELRCDPISGHTALYWYRQSLGQGPEFLIYFQGTGAADDSGLPNDRFFAVRPEGSVSTLKIQRTERGDSAVYLCASSWGLNTGELFFGEGSRLTVL.

This chain connects TRBV3-1 (or the pseudogene TRBV3-2) to TRBJ2-6; possible D gene TRBD1, 6 bases. This CDR3 is 14 amino acids long. CDR1 is LGHDT and CDR2 is YNNKEL in the germline V gene (reference sequence). Trimming stripped 8 bases from V and 2 bases from J, with 10 bases between. The CDR3 nucleotides are TGTGCCAGCCAACAGGGAACTGGGGCCAACGTCCTGACTTTC. It specifies CASQQGTGANVLTF.

The chain recombines TRBV7-3 with TRBJ2-2, with TRBD2 identical over 10 bases. The CDR3 sequence is 17 residues long. V lost 1 base, J lost 1 base, and 3 bases stayed unmatched. Germline assignment: CDR1 SGHTA and CDR2 FQGTGA. The chain's CDR3 is CASSLIPSGRNTGELFF. The CDR3, as DNA: TGTGCCAGCAGCTTAATCCCTAGCGGGAGGAACACCGGGGAGCTGTTTTTT.

This clone was counted only a few times. The chain uses TRBV9 and TRBJ1-2; TRBD1 might be the D (5 bases). The germline V and J ends were trimmed by 0 bases and 7 bases, with 19 bases remaining between them. The germline V gene encodes CDR1 SGDLS and CDR2 YYNGEE. The CDR3 length is 16 residues. The CDR3 region is CASSVATPTGYSGYTF. The CDR3 region has the DNA TGTGCCAGCAGCGTAGCTACACCAACAGGTTATAGTGGCTACACCTTC.

The CDR3 DNA is TGTGCCAGCAGTTTCGCGACAGGCTATGGCTACACCTTC. Residues: CASSFATGYGYTF. The chain uses TRBV27 and TRBJ1-2, with D possibly matching TRBD1 (6 bases). The V end was cut by 3 bases, the J end by 4 bases, with 9 bases between. This CDR3 is 13 amino acids long. Germline CDR1 reads MNHEY; CDR2 reads SMNVEV (reference sequence).

The chain is built from TRBV5-1 and TRBJ2-1, with 8 bases matching TRBD2. Per the germline V gene, CDR1 is SGHRS and CDR2 is YFSETQ. V lost 3 bases to trimming and J lost 5 bases; unmatched junction nucleotides: 7. The CDR3 extends over 15 amino acids. This CDR3 is CASSSRTSPHNEQFF. The CDR3 DNA is TGCGCCAGCAGCTCCAGGACTAGCCCCCACAATGAGCAGTTCTTC.

V gene TRBV3-1 (or the pseudogene TRBV3-2) combines with J gene TRBJ2-3; 13 bases are a match to TRBD2. This CDR3 has 17 residues. V was pared by 1 base and J by 3 bases, with 4 bases of the junction left unmatched. Germline lookup yields CDR1 LGHDT and CDR2 YNNKEL (reference sequence). This chain's CDR3 is CASSQGTSGRSTDTQYF. The CDR3 coding sequence is TGTGCCAGCAGCCAAGGGACTAGCGGGAGAAGTACAGATACGCAGTATTTT.

About this clone: This sample also contains other DNA sequences that code for the same CDR3. The genes are TRBV15 and TRBJ2-1; D gene uncertain. The germline gives CDR1 LNHNV, CDR2 YYDKDF (reference sequence). V lost 0 bases, J lost 3 bases, and 6 bases lay in between. This CDR3 has 14 residues. The CDR3 loop reads CATSRDRGYNEQFF. The CDR3 coding sequence is TGTGCCACCAGCAGAGATCGAGGCTACAATGAGCAGTTCTTC.

The V gene is TRBV3-1 (or the pseudogene TRBV3-2), the J gene TRBJ2-5; 11 bases match TRBD2. Trimming took 4 bases from V and 1 from J; bases not matched to a gene: 2. There are 15 residues in the CDR3. Germline V gene lookup returns CDR1 LGHDT and CDR2 YNNKEL (reference sequence). For the CDR3, the DNA is TGTGCCAGCAGCCGGACTAGCGGGCGCCAAGAGACCCAGTACTTC. It yields the protein CASSRTSGRQETQYF.

There are a few counts of this clone. The chain is built from TRBV28 and TRBJ2-3; the D is unclear. CDR1 is MDHEN and CDR2 is SYDVKM in the germline V gene. The V and J ends lost 7 bases and 10 bases respectively, with 15 bases between them. CDR3 length: 12 amino acids. CDR3 loop: CASTETVEAQYF. The CDR3 coding sequence is TGTGCCAGCACCGAGACGGTCGAGGCGCAGTATTTT.

The V gene is TRBV11-2, the J gene TRBJ1-4, with D uncertain. The CDR3 covers 15 residues. The ends were cut back, 5 bases at V and 3 bases at J, with 13 bases in the middle. CDR1 is SGHAT and CDR2 is FQNNGV in the germline V gene. The CDR3 reads CASSTLGSANEKLFF. CDR3 sequence (DNA): TGTGCCAGCAGCACCCTCGGGTCGGCTAATGAAAAACTGTTTTTT.

This clone was observed a handful of times. This chain joins TRBV13 and TRBJ1-2, with D hard to call. CDR3 length equals 15 residues. Germline V gene data show CDR1 as PRHDT and CDR2 as FYEKMQ (reference sequence). Trimming removed 0 bases at V and 6 bases at J, with 14 bases between. For the CDR3, the DNA is TGTGCCAGCAGCTTAGGACCGAGCGGAATGGATGGCTACACCTTC. It specifies CASSLGPSGMDGYTF.

Comments on this clone: One end of the junction varies from germline; a read error may be responsible. This chain links TRBV4-2 with TRBJ2-3; the D gene is possibly TRBD2 (5 bases). This CDR3 is 13 amino acids long. The V gene's germline CDR1 is LGHNA and CDR2 YNFKEQ. In DNA form, the CDR3 reads TGTGCCAGCAGCCAAGATGGGTCCCGTCTAGCTACTTTT. This gives the protein CASSQDGSRLATF.

The chain carries TRBV11-3 and TRBJ1-1, with a weak D call TRBD1 (5 bases). Per germline, CDR1 SGHNT and CDR2 YENEEA. Trimming removed 5 bases at V and 3 bases at J, with 10 bases between. The CDR3 loop spans 13 amino acids. CDR3 nucleotide sequence: TGTGCCAGCAGCCAGGGTACGGACACTGAAGCTTTCTTT. This translates into CASSQGTDTEAFF.

The DNA for the CDR3 is TGTGCCAGCAGCTTGGTACAGGATAATTCACCCCTCCACTTT. Translating gives CASSLVQDNSPLHF. This chain connects TRBV5-5 to TRBJ1-6, with a tentative D call TRBD1 (5 bases). V dropped 0 bases and J dropped 5 bases, with 6 bases sitting between them. CDR1 is SGHKS and CDR2 is YYEKEE in the germline V gene (reference sequence). CDR3 length equals 14 residues.

The chain carries TRBV7-3 and TRBJ2-5, with 12 bases matching TRBD2. This CDR3 has 15 amino acids. With V trimmed by 5 bases and J by 5 bases, 6 bases remained unmatched. Germline values: CDR1 SGHTA, CDR2 FQGTGA. For the CDR3, the DNA is TGTGCCAGCAGCCCCTCTAGCGGGGGGGCGGAGACCCAGTACTTC. Translating gives CASSPSSGGAETQYF.

The chain carries TRBV28 and TRBJ2-7, with TRBD2 identical over 9 bases. CDR3 size: 15 residues. Trimming took 2 bases from V and 6 from J; bases not matched to a gene: 8. The germline V gene encodes CDR1 MDHEN and CDR2 SYDVKM. CDR3 loop: CASSLRSGGPSEQYV. The CDR3 coding sequence is TGTGCCAGCAGTTTAAGGAGCGGGGGGCCCAGCGAGCAGTACGTC.

The count of this clone is one. The chain links TRBV4-2 to TRBJ2-1, with 9 bases matching TRBD2. CDR3 length equals 14 residues. The V gene end was trimmed by 1 base and the J gene end by 8 bases; junction bases not matched to a gene: 3. Germline values: CDR1 LGHNA, CDR2 YNFKEQ. The CDR3 bases are TGTGCCAGCAGCCAAGGAGGGACTAGCCATGAGCAGTTCTTC. This codes for CASSQGGTSHEQFF.

About this clone: Other DNA sequences in the sample encode the same CDR3. This rearrangement joins TRBV28 to TRBJ2-5, with TRBD1 matching 7 bases. The germline V gene has CDR1 MDHEN and CDR2 SYDVKM. This CDR3 region has 13 residues. V shed 3 bases and J 5 bases; nucleotides not matched to a gene: 3. The CDR3 reads CASSFQGVETQYF. The CDR3 nucleotides read TGTGCCAGCAGTTTCCAGGGGGTGGAGACCCAGTACTTC. Complete variable domain (other parts from reference TRBV28 and TRBJ2-5): DVKVTQSSRYLVKRTGEKVFLECVQDMDHENMFWYRQDPGLGLRLIYFSYDVKMKEKGDIPEGYSVSREKKERFSLILESASTNQTSMYLCASSFQGVETQYFGPGTRLLVL.